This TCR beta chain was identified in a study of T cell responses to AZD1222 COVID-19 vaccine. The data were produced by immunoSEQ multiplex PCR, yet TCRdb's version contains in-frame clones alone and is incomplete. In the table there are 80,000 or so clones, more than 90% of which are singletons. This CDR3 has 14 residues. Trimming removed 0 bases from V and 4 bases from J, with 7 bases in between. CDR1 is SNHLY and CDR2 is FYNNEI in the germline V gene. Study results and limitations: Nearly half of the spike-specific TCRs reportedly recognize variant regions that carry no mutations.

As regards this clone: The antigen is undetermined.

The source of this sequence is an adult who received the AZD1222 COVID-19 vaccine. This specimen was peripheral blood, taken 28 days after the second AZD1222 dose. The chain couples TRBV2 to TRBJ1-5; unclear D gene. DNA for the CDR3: TGTGCCAGCAGTGAAGCGCTCGGGAATCAGCCCCAGCATTTT. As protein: CASSEALGNQPQHF.